This T cell receptor beta chain was profiled in a study of T cell responses to AZD1222 COVID-19 vaccine (dated by TCRdb to the early 2020s). At the level of the whole study: AZD1222 recipients given second doses at about 4 weeks or at about 12 weeks were pooled, since spike-specific TCR depth and breadth were not found to differ between the two schedules. Trial participants were enrolled by age into 18-55, 56-69 and 70-plus year subgroups, with about 150, 28 and 57 TCR-sequenced participants respectively. TCR sequencing covered 230 to 250 trial participants: some 210 given two doses of AZD1222 and about 26 given two doses of MenACWY control vaccine. Overall study results and their limits: Conclusions about previously exposed vaccinees are limited because only a handful of AZD1222 recipients were SARS-CoV-2 seropositive at baseline. Most participants were white British and females outnumbered males, and the authors suggested that clonal diversity may have been underestimated. The vaccine-associated CD4 TCRs covered the entire spike protein, and the dominant responses fell in regions 160-218 and 743-854. Because no samples from the day 14 peak response were available, repertoires could be characterized only after the peak T cell response. Spike-specific TCR breadth and depth rose significantly after two AZD1222 doses compared with day 0 and with MenACWY recipients. The 56-69-year group was small, and its depth increase did not reach significance, likely because of low power. Nearly half of unique spike-specific TCRs reportedly recognized epitopes outside regions mutated in the B.1.351 and B.1.1.7 variants.

About this clone: Its antigen is still unknown. One end of the junction varies from germline; a read error may be responsible.

What the time point label conveys for this sample: baseline before first vaccination. Vaccinee samples came from UK trials COV001 and COV002, including a single-blind randomized controlled phase 2/3 trial of AZD1222 (ChAdOx1 nCoV-19) in healthy adults. For TCRbeta chain sequencing, PBMC samples from trial participants were taken at day 0 and at day 28 after the second dose. The CDR3 spans 12 residues, from the cysteine through the phenylalanine. Kept here is only the CDR3 DNA, which spans 36 bases and is read in frame from base 1. In the germline V gene, CDR1 corresponds to SNHLY and CDR2 to FYNNEI. The CDR3 regions of human TCRbeta chains were analyzed by immunosequencing. Processing in the source paper ran as follows. TCRs in the repertoires were compared against a reference library of SARS-CoV-2-specific TCRs that had been generated with the MIRA antigen-specificity platform. Breadth was defined as the fraction of unique TCRs that were SARS-CoV-2-associated, and depth was defined as the fraction of total T cells that were SARS-CoV-2-associated. Each spike-specific TCR was assigned to its reactive spike region and to a CD4 or CD8 class using the MIRA data. Log10-transformed breadth and depth values were compared by one-way ANOVA with Sidak's multiple comparisons tests. Here the immuneACCESS table is served through TCRdb, limited to in-frame sequences with V and J called. Missing clones are a known gap in these copies; in checked studies unresolved V genes cover under half, and the rest lacks a known reason. V and J calls and clone size are copied from that table; D and trimming were computed from the DNA. This sample lists some 130,000 clones; roughly 90% were detected once. The top ten constitute under 2.5% of the sample.

The clonotype was recovered from an adult in good health. Sequencing used peripheral blood, obtained on day 0 of AZD1222 vaccination. The rearrangement combines TRBV2 with TRBJ1-1, with 8 bases matching TRBD1. The nucleotides are TGTGCCAGCAGGGATACCGGGACAGGCTTCGAATTT. Its protein reads: CASRDTGTGFEF.